Listed below are T cell receptor beta chains from one sample, sequenced in a study of technical replicates of blood from several donors. Sequencing was performed with immunoSEQ multiplex PCR; in TCRdb, only in-frame clones are kept and a portion is missing. There are roughly 90,000 clones in the sample; 85% to 95% occur only once, and roughly 0.26% lies in the top ten. Material: T cells isolated from PBMCs. The receptors stem from a human donor in good health. Each CDR3 is given with its conserved first and last residue. A D gene is named only where the DNA matches it firmly. Expanded clones get a size class; other rows say once, few or many, or leave the size out.

v_call,clone_size,d_call,j_call,cdr3_aa,cdr3_nt
TRBV6-1,-,TRBD2,TRBJ2-3,CASSEALGEGLTDTQYF,TGTGCCAGCAGTGAAGCGCTAGGGGAGGGCTTAACAGATACGCAGTATTTT
TRBV11-2,-,TRBD1,TRBJ1-1,CASSLVSWLRQGNTEAFF,TGTGCCAGCAGCTTAGTCAGTTGGCTTAGACAGGGGAACACTGAAGCTTTCTTT
TRBV5-8,once,-,TRBJ2-1,CASSLGGFAYNEQFF,TGTGCCAGCAGCTTGGGAGGATTCGCCTACAATGAGCAGTTCTTC
TRBV6-5,-,-,TRBJ2-2,CASSYSRTGELFF,TGTGCCAGCAGTTACTCCCGCACCGGGGAGCTGTTTTTT
TRBV5-1,-,TRBD1,TRBJ1-5,CASSLGMGQGQPQHF,TGCGCCAGCAGCTTGGGCATGGGACAGGGACAGCCCCAGCATTTT
TRBV10-3,once,TRBD2,TRBJ2-2,CAISGLAGMGTGELFF,TGTGCCATCAGTGGACTAGCGGGGATGGGGACCGGGGAGCTGTTTTTT
TRBV27,-,TRBD2,TRBJ2-3,CASAPYGGGSDTQYF,TGTGCCAGCGCCCCTTACGGCGGGGGATCAGATACGCAGTATTTT
TRBV5-1,once,TRBD2,TRBJ2-5,CASSLEASGGETQYF,TGCGCCAGCAGCTTGGAGGCTAGCGGGGGGGAGACCCAGTACTTC
TRBV5-4,-,TRBD2,TRBJ2-1,CASSLVGGGVGNEQFF,TGTGCCAGCAGCTTGGTTGGTGGGGGGGTTGGCAATGAGCAGTTCTTC
TRBV15,-,TRBD1,TRBJ2-7,CATKRDRSYEQYF,TGTGCCACCAAACGGGACAGAAGCTACGAGCAGTACTTC
TRBV5-6,-,-,TRBJ1-3,CASSLGLLDTSSGNTIYF,TGTGCCAGCAGCTTGGGTTTGCTAGACACTAGCTCTGGAAACACCATATATTTT
TRBV6-6,-,-,TRBJ2-7,CASSYSRASVGYEQYF,TGTGCCAGCAGTTACTCGAGGGCTAGCGTAGGCTACGAGCAGTACTTC
TRBV6-4,-,-,TRBJ2-1,CASSGDAGSYNEQFF,TGTGCCAGCAGTGGAGATGCCGGCTCCTACAATGAGCAGTTCTTC
TRBV4-1,few,-,TRBJ2-1,CASSQSGSYNEQFF,TGCGCCAGCAGCCAGAGCGGTTCCTACAATGAGCAGTTCTTC
TRBV4-1,-,-,TRBJ2-1,CASSHSLGGLLANNEQFF,TGCGCCAGCAGCCATTCCTTAGGTGGGCTACTTGCTAATAATGAGCAGTTCTTC
TRBV5-1,-,-,TRBJ2-1,CASSGWGGILDEQFF,TGCGCCAGCAGTGGATGGGGCGGAATCTTGGATGAGCAGTTCTTC
TRBV5-1,-,TRBD1,TRBJ2-1,CASSPGQGPNEQFF,TGCGCCAGCAGCCCCGGACAGGGTCCCAATGAGCAGTTCTTC
TRBV30,-,-,TRBJ1-1,CAWSVDPAEAFF,TGTGCCTGGAGTGTAGATCCGGCTGAAGCTTTCTTT
TRBV5-8,-,-,TRBJ2-6,CASSLQGRGSGANVLTF,TGTGCCAGCAGCTTGCAGGGGCGCGGCTCTGGGGCCAACGTCCTGACTTTC
TRBV4-2,-,TRBD1,TRBJ2-7,CASSQDLGQGDYEQYF,TGTGCCAGCAGCCAAGATCTTGGACAGGGGGATTACGAGCAGTACTTC
TRBV5-8,-,TRBD1,TRBJ1-6,CASSSGTGFYSSYNSPLHF,TGTGCCAGCAGCTCCGGGACAGGCTTTTATAGCTCCTATAATTCACCCCTCCACTTT
TRBV18,-,TRBD1,TRBJ1-1,CASSFNRGEYGEAFF,TGTGCCAGCTCATTTAACAGGGGGGAGTATGGTGAAGCTTTCTTT
TRBV28,-,TRBD1,TRBJ2-5,CASSLPQGAGETQYF,TGTGCCAGCAGCCTACCACAGGGGGCAGGAGAGACCCAGTACTTC
TRBV11-2,-,TRBD1,TRBJ1-4,CASTGQGAGEKLFF,TGTGCCAGCACCGGACAGGGGGCCGGTGAAAAACTGTTTTTT
TRBV18,-,-,TRBJ1-5,CASSPLSNQPQHF,TGTGCCAGCTCACCCCTGTCGAATCAGCCCCAGCATTTT
TRBV28,once,-,TRBJ2-1,CASSLPSVNEQFF,TGTGCCAGCAGTTTACCGAGCGTAAATGAGCAGTTCTTC
TRBV7-2,once,-,TRBJ2-7,CASSFGGKNYEQYF,TGTGCCAGCAGCTTCGGCGGAAAAAACTACGAGCAGTACTTC
TRBV28,-,TRBD2,TRBJ2-3,CASSQGTSGTFTTQYF,TGTGCCAGCAGTCAAGGGACTAGCGGGACGTTCACTACGCAGTATTTT
TRBV28,once,-,TRBJ1-4,CASSLFSNEKLFF,TGTGCCAGCAGTTTATTCAGTAATGAAAAACTGTTTTTT